The source of this T cell receptor (beta chain) is a study of T cell responses to AZD1222 COVID-19 vaccine. Here immunoSEQ multiplex PCR was the method, and the copy in TCRdb shows in-frame clones only, minus some. Among around 99,000 clones listed, 92% were seen once. Second-dose schedules of about 4 or about 12 weeks were combined. The CDR3 spans 15 residues. Trimming took off 5 bases at V and 0 bases at J, with 11 bases between the two ends. The germline CDR1 and CDR2 sequences are KGHSH and LQKENI. The V gene is TRBV18, the J gene TRBJ2-4, with D tentatively TRBD1 (5 bases). The TCR was taken from an adult who received the AZD1222 COVID-19 vaccine. Here the sequenced sample was peripheral blood, taken 28 days after the second AZD1222 dose. The CDR3 region is CASSLPQVAKNIQYF. The CDR3 DNA sequence: TGTGCCAGCTCATTGCCACAGGTAGCCAAAAACATTCAGTACTTC.